This T cell receptor beta chain was retrieved from a study of CD8 T cells in ankylosing spondylitis. Study outcomes and limitations: Reports of some motif variants in reactive arthritis synovial fluid and blood predate this one. The authors found the disease-linked clones to be CD8+ and relatively rare in peripheral blood.

TCRdb used MiXCR to reprocess the 5' RACE reads, holding one entry per CDR3 protein. The sample contains about 240,000 distinct CDR3 sequences, roughly 8.6% of which appear only once. Germline V gene lookup returns CDR1 SGHVS and CDR2 FNYEAQ. The CDR3 runs 13 residues. V shed 4 bases and J 8 bases; nucleotides not matched to a gene: 7. In this sample, this clonotype turned up many times. Its target is unknown. The TCR was taken from a male donor with ankylosing spondylitis or in good health (not recorded which). This chain links TRBV7-6 with TRBJ1-1, with 7 positions matching TRBD1. Material: blood, either unsorted or a sorted T cell fraction (not recorded which). Written as DNA, the CDR3 is TGTGCCAGCAGCTCTGGGACAGATCCGGAAGCTTTCTTT. Its translation is CASSSGTDPEAFF. Together with reference TRBV7-6 and TRBJ1-1, the CDR3 gives the full variable domain: GAGVSQSPRYKVTKRGQDVALRCDPISGHVSLYWYRQALGQGPEFLTYFNYEAQQDKSGLPNDRFSAERPEGSISTLTIQRTEQRDSAMYRCASSSGTDPEAFFGQGTRLTVV.